The 19 T cell receptor beta chains listed next were all sequenced from one sample in a study of blood T cells in healthy people across ages. A second PCR of about 7 to 12 cycles used a sample-barcoded 5' primer and a J-beta primer mix. One entry per CDR3 protein, called by TCRdb with MiXCR from the 5' RACE reads. Among about 1.8 million distinct CDR3 sequences, roughly 52% were seen once, and the ten largest hold less than 2.5%. Input material: blood. The receptors were sampled from a middle-aged woman in good health.

This clonotype was seen a handful of times. The V and J genes are TRBV29-1 and TRBJ1-2; D possibly corresponds to TRBD1 (6 bases). Germline loops: CDR1 SQVTM, CDR2 ANQGSEA. V was cut by 6 bases and J by 8 bases, with 13 bases left in between. CDR3 length: 11 residues. The CDR3 DNA sequence: TGCAGCGTCGCATACAGGGACGGCTACACCTTC. Its translation is CSVAYRDGYTF.

The sample holds a few counts of this clonotype. V is TRBV27 and J is TRBJ2-7; possible D gene TRBD2, 6 bases. Trimming cost V 6 bases and J 3 bases, with 15 bases left between them. This CDR3 has 14 amino acids. Per the germline V gene, CDR1 is MNHEY and CDR2 is SMNVEV (reference sequence). CDR3 protein: CASSHRLDGYEQYF. The CDR3 DNA sequence: TGTGCCAGCAGCCACCGACTAGATGGCTACGAGCAGTACTTC.

This clonotype was seen only a few times. The rearrangement links TRBV6-2 or TRBV6-3 to TRBJ2-7, with D possibly TRBD1 on 7 matching bases. V was trimmed by 4 bases and J by 3 bases, leaving 16 bases between them. CDR1 is MNHEY, CDR2 SVGEGT, per germline. CDR3 length: 15 residues. The CDR3 is CASSSPGTAGYEQYF. The CDR3 bases are TGTGCCAGCAGTTCCCCCGGGACAGCGGGCTACGAGCAGTACTTC.

This clonotype came up a few times. The chain carries TRBV7-2 and TRBJ2-1; the match to TRBD2 covers 8 bases. The CDR3 is made up of 15 amino acids. V trimming: 5 bases; J trimming: 4 bases; junction bases outside the gene matches: 7. Germline CDR1 is SGHTA and CDR2 is FQGNSA. The CDR3 DNA sequence: TGTGCCAGCAGCACCCGGGGGGGATGGTACAATGAGCAGTTCTTC. As protein: CASSTRGGWYNEQFF.

The chain couples TRBV6-4 to TRBJ2-2; tentatively, D is TRBD1 (5 bases). Trimming removed 5 bases at V and 6 bases at J, with 16 bases between. The germline V gene has CDR1 MRHNA and CDR2 SNTAGT. The CDR3 is 15 amino acids. In DNA, the CDR3 is TGTGCCAGCAGTCTCCGGCAGGGCGCTTCCGGGGAGCTGTTTTTT. It encodes CASSLRQGASGELFF.

V gene TRBV7-9 combines with J gene TRBJ2-3; D tentatively reads TRBD1 or TRBD2 (5 bases each). The V gene's germline CDR1 is SEHNR and CDR2 FQNEAQ (reference sequence). The V gene lost 5 bases and the J gene lost 1 base, with 13 bases spanning the gap. This CDR3 has 15 amino acids. The CDR3 coding sequence is TGTGCCAGCAGCCAACAGGTCGGGGGCACAGATACGCAGTATTTT. Protein: CASSQQVGGTDTQYF. The full variable domain, its missing parts supplied by reference TRBV7-9 and TRBJ2-3, is DTGVSQNPRHKITKRGQNVTFRCDPISEHNRLYWYRQTLGQGPEFLTYFQNEAQLEKSRLLSDRFSAERPKGSFSTLEIQRTEQGDSAMYLCASSQQVGGTDTQYFGPGTRLTVL.

The V and J genes are TRBV27 and TRBJ2-3, with 14 bases that match TRBD2. This CDR3 spans 14 amino acids. Per germline, CDR1 MNHEY and CDR2 SMNVEV (reference sequence). Unmatched junction bases numbered 8, after V lost 4 bases and J lost 14 bases. As DNA, the CDR3 is TGTGCCAGCAGTTCGGGACTAGCGGGGGTGGGATCGTATTTT. As protein: CASSSGLAGVGSYF.

This clonotype showed up just a few times. V usage is TRBV4-2 and J usage is TRBJ2-1; 12 bases agree with TRBD2. This CDR3 has 17 amino acids. Germline CDR1 and CDR2: LGHNA and YNFKEQ. V trimming: 6 bases; J trimming: 5 bases; junction bases outside the gene matches: 11. The CDR3, as DNA: TGTGCCAGCAGACCCTACCCAGGACTAGCGGGGAACAATGAGCAGTTCTTC. Translating gives CASRPYPGLAGNNEQFF.

The table lists this clonotype with a few counts. The chain recombines TRBV10-3 with TRBJ1-2; D unclear. From germline, CDR1 is ENHRY and CDR2 SYGVKD. CDR3 length equals 13 residues. Trimming removed 6 bases from V and 2 bases from J, with 10 bases in between. The CDR3: CAISSQGNYGYTF. The CDR3, as DNA: TGTGCCATCAGCTCACAAGGAAACTATGGCTACACCTTC.

A remark on this clonotype: This may arise from a read error, as a much more abundant clone is one base away. The chain combines TRBV29-1 with TRBJ2-1, with D perhaps TRBD1 (6 bases). Germline lookup yields CDR1 SQVTM and CDR2 ANQGSEA. The CDR3 length is 16 residues. Deletions cut 3 bases from V and 0 bases from J, with 15 bases between. For the CDR3, the DNA is TGCAGCGTTGAGGGACACCCAGAGAGCTCCTACAATGAGCAGTTCTTC. Translating it yields CSVEGHPESSYNEQFF.

CDR3 DNA: TGTGCCAGCAGCGTAGGCGGGACAGGGACAGATACGCAGTATTTT. It yields the protein CASSVGGTGTDTQYF. The chain is built from TRBV9 and TRBJ2-3, with 9 nucleotides matching TRBD1. Germline V gene lookup returns CDR1 SGDLS and CDR2 YYNGEE. The CDR3 extends over 15 amino acids. The trim removed 0 bases at V and 3 bases at J, leaving 2 bases unmatched.

The chain carries TRBV28 and TRBJ2-7, with D perhaps matching TRBD1 (5 bases). The CDR3 sequence is 13 residues long. From germline, CDR1 is MDHEN and CDR2 SYDVKM. The V and J ends lost 7 bases and 0 bases respectively, with 10 bases between them. The CDR3 DNA is TGTGCCAGCACCGACAGCCTCTCCTACGAGCAGTACTTC. Its translation is CASTDSLSYEQYF. The variable domain in full, with the rest retrieved from reference TRBV28 and TRBJ2-7, is DVKVTQSSRYLVKRTGEKVFLECVQDMDHENMFWYRQDPGLGLRLIYFSYDVKMKEKGDIPEGYSVSREKKERFSLILESASTNQTSMYLCASTDSLSYEQYFGPGTRLTVT.

With regard to this clonotype: One end of the junction varies from germline; a read error may be responsible. CDR3 amino acids: CASSQDLGLAGGNSYKEQFF. As DNA, the CDR3 is TGTGCCAGCAGCCAAGATCTTGGACTAGCGGGGGGAAACTCCTACAAGGAGCAGTTCTTC. The rearrangement links TRBV4-2 to TRBJ2-1, with TRBD2 matching over 14 bases. This CDR3 has 20 residues. Germline-derived CDR1 and CDR2 are LGHNA and YNFKEQ.

The rearrangement links TRBV9 to TRBJ2-7; 7 bases fit TRBD1. CDR1 is SGDLS, CDR2 YYNGEE, per germline. J gave up 1 base and V 4 bases, and 11 bases lay outside the gene matches. The CDR3 contains 16 residues. CDR3 in DNA: TGTGCCAGCAGCACCCACAGGGGTTCGGCGTCCTACGAGCAGTACTTC. Translation gives CASSTHRGSASYEQYF.

The V call is TRBV20-1, the J call TRBJ1-2; tentative D call: TRBD1 (5 bases). Trimming stripped 5 bases from V and 3 bases from J, with 13 bases between. This CDR3 is 13 amino acids long. Germline V CDR1 and CDR2: DFQATT, SNEGSKA (reference sequence). DNA of the CDR3: TGCAGTGCTCCAGGGAGGGCGGACTATGGCTACACCTTC. Amino acid sequence: CSAPGRADYGYTF.

In this sample, this clonotype turned up a few times. The rearrangement links TRBV27 to TRBJ2-1; 7 nucleotides match TRBD1. After removal of 10 bases from V and 0 bases from J, the junction contained 9 bases not matched to a gene. The CDR3 is made up of 15 amino acids. The germline V gene encodes CDR1 MNHEY and CDR2 SMNVEV (reference sequence). The CDR3 DNA follows: TGTGCCAACAAGGGGGCTAGCCTCTCCTACAATGAGCAGTTCTTC. It specifies CANKGASLSYNEQFF.

V gene TRBV7-2 combines with J gene TRBJ2-4; 11 bases map to TRBD2. The V and J ends lost 4 bases and 5 bases, in that order; junction bases with no gene match: 7. This CDR3 is built from 16 residues. Germline V lookup: CDR1 SGHTA, CDR2 FQGNSA. CDR3 DNA sequence: TGTGCCAGCAGCTCCCTGACTAGCGGGGCAGAAAACATTCAGTACTTC. Its protein product is CASSSLTSGAENIQYF.

This clonotype came up a few times. This chain links TRBV12-3 or TRBV12-4 with TRBJ2-1; 7 bases fit TRBD2. Losses at the gene ends were 5 bases for V and 5 bases for J; bases not matched to a gene: 12. The CDR3 is 16 residues long. The CDR3 DNA reads TGTGCCAGCAGTAAAGGACCGGGAGGTACTCACAATGAGCAGTTCTTC. Translation gives CASSKGPGGTHNEQFF.

The rearrangement joins TRBV4-3 to TRBJ2-3; D remains unclear. The CDR3 sequence is 16 residues long. Trimming took 0 bases from V and 3 from J, leaving 13 bases between them. Germline V gene lookup returns CDR1 LGHNA and CDR2 YSLEER. CDR3 nucleotide sequence: TGCGCCAGCAGCCAAGATGTCAATCTCGAAACAGATACGCAGTATTTT. Translated, it gives CASSQDVNLETDTQYF.